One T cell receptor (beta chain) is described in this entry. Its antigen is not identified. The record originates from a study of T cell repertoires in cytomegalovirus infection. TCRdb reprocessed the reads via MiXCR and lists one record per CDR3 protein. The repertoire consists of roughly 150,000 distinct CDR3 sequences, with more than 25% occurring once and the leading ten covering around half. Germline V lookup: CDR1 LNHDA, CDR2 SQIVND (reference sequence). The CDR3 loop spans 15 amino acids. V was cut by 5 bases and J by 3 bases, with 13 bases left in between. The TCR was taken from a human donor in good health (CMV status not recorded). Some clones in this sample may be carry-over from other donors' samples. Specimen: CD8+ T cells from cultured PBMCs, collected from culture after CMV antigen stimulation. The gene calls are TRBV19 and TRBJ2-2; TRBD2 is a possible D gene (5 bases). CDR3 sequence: CASSLRVGDTGELFF. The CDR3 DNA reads TGTGCCAGTAGTCTGCGTGTCGGGGACACCGGGGAGCTGTTTTTT.